These T cell receptor beta chains were read from a single sample in a study of blood T cell repertoires in COVID-19. Assay: immunoSEQ multiplex PCR; the TCRdb copy retains only in-frame clones and omits some. The table shows about 170,000 clones, with roughly 80% occurring only once. Input material: peripheral blood. The receptor set was obtained from a woman aged 40 to 55 with COVID-19, enrolled during active disease. The CDR3 runs from the conserved cysteine through the conserved F or W. D genes are given only for firm matches. Clone size, where shown, is once, few, many, or a class for clones that have expanded.

D	size	length	V	J	CDR3	DNA
.	.	15	TRBV9	TRBJ1-1	CASSVGGHQGSEAFF	TGTGCCAGCAGCGTAGGTGGACACCAGGGCTCTGAAGCTTTCTTT
.	.	16	TRBV7-2	TRBJ1-2	CASSLELTGGLYGYTF	TGTGCCAGCAGCTTAGAGCTGACAGGCGGACTCTATGGCTACACCTTC
TRBD2	.	18	TRBV3-1/TRBV3-2	TRBJ2-3	CASSQGLAGATDADTQYF	TGTGCCAGCAGCCAGGGGCTAGCGGGGGCGACGGACGCAGATACGCAGTATTTT
.	.	14	TRBV5-1	TRBJ1-2	CASTQPGSPRGYTF	TGCGCCAGCACACAGCCCGGGAGTCCTAGGGGCTACACCTTC
TRBD2	once	15	TRBV27	TRBJ2-1	CASSWAGGNYNEQFF	TGTGCCAGCAGTTGGGCGGGAGGAAACTACAATGAGCAGTTCTTC
TRBD1	.	16	TRBV7-9	TRBJ2-3	CASSLRQGISTDTQYF	TGTGCCAGCAGCCTGCGACAGGGTATAAGCACAGATACGCAGTATTTT
.	.	13	TRBV10-3	TRBJ1-6	CAISNSDNSPLHF	TGTGCCATCAGCAACAGTGATAATTCACCCCTCCACTTT
TRBD1	.	15	TRBV7-3	TRBJ2-3	CASSQTGADTDTQYF	TGTGCCAGCAGCCAGACAGGGGCCGACACAGATACGCAGTATTTT
.	.	13	TRBV28	TRBJ1-5	CASRPGGNQPQHF	TGTGCCAGCAGGCCCGGGGGCAATCAGCCCCAGCATTTT
TRBD1	few	14	TRBV2	TRBJ1-4	CASSRQGAAEKLFF	TGTGCCAGCAGCAGACAGGGGGCAGCGGAAAAACTGTTTTTT
.	.	14	TRBV29-1	TRBJ2-3	CSIRGPWGTDTQYF	TGCAGCATAAGGGGCCCGTGGGGCACAGATACGCAGTATTTT
TRBD2	.	15	TRBV9	TRBJ2-3	CASSSSGGPVNTQYF	TGTGCCAGCAGCTCTTCGGGGGGGCCCGTTAATACGCAGTATTTT
.	.	18	TRBV6-1	TRBJ1-5	CASSEAGGGPIINQPQHF	TGTGCCAGCAGTGAAGCTGGGGGGGGCCCTATAATCAATCAGCCCCAGCATTTT
.	.	14	TRBV5-4	TRBJ2-5	CASSPWSYQETQYF	TGTGCCAGCAGCCCTTGGAGTTACCAAGAGACCCAGTACTTC
TRBD2	.	18	TRBV15	TRBJ2-3	CATSRVLPGGPGTDTQYF	TGTGCCACCAGCAGAGTATTACCGGGGGGGCCTGGCACAGATACGCAGTATTTT
TRBD1	.	16	TRBV6-4	TRBJ1-3	CASSFPDRTIGNTIYF	TGTGCCAGCAGTTTCCCGGACAGGACGATCGGAAACACCATATATTTT
TRBD1	.	14	TRBV6-5	TRBJ1-5	CASFWDSRNQPQHF	TGTGCCAGCTTCTGGGACAGCAGAAATCAGCCCCAGCATTTT
TRBD1	.	15	TRBV19	TRBJ1-1	CASRLRGTENTEAFF	TGTGCCAGTAGGCTCCGGGGGACAGAGAACACTGAAGCTTTCTTT
TRBD1	.	15	TRBV30	TRBJ1-1	CAWSTGRQGHTEAFF	TGTGCCTGGAGTACAGGGAGACAGGGGCACACTGAAGCTTTCTTT
TRBD2	.	15	TRBV7-9	TRBJ2-3	CASSLSGVSTDTQYF	TGTGCCAGCAGCTTGAGCGGGGTTAGCACAGATACGCAGTATTTT
.	.	15	TRBV5-1	TRBJ1-4	CASSQIAATNEKLFF	TGCGCCAGCAGCCAGATAGCCGCAACTAATGAAAAACTGTTTTTT
TRBD1	.	14	TRBV27	TRBJ1-2	CASSAQGAGYGYTF	TGTGCCAGCAGTGCACAGGGGGCGGGCTATGGCTACACCTTC
.	.	16	TRBV4-1	TRBJ2-7	CASSRGDRRDFGEQYF	TGCGCCAGCAGCCGGGGGGACAGAAGGGACTTTGGAGAGCAGTACTTC
TRBD1	.	19	TRBV4-1	TRBJ2-1	CASSQEPLNPGGSYNEQFF	TGCGCCAGCAGCCAAGAACCCCTGAATCCAGGGGGCTCCTACAATGAGCAGTTCTTC
TRBD1	few	14	TRBV6-5	TRBJ1-5	CASSYTTGDKPQHF	TGTGCCAGCAGTTACACTACAGGGGATAAGCCCCAGCATTTT
.	once	14	TRBV30	TRBJ1-5	CAWSDMAPNQPQHF	TGTGCCTGGAGCGACATGGCCCCCAATCAGCCCCAGCATTTT
.	.	14	TRBV27	TRBJ2-3	CASRFLSNRDTQYF	TGTGCCAGCAGGTTCCTATCAAACCGAGATACGCAGTATTTT
TRBD1	.	14	TRBV19	TRBJ1-1	CASSHDREWPEAFF	TGTGCCAGTAGCCACGACAGGGAATGGCCGGAAGCTTTCTTT
.	.	14	TRBV6-5	TRBJ1-1	CASSQQGFSTEAFF	TGTGCCAGCAGTCAGCAGGGGTTCAGCACTGAAGCTTTCTTT
.	once	13	TRBV11-2	TRBJ2-5	CASSFRTVERAYF	TGTGCCAGCAGCTTCCGGACTGTGGAGCGGGCGTACTTC
.	.	13	TRBV4-2	TRBJ2-7	CASSQDGGYEQYF	TGTGCCAGCAGCCAAGATGGAGGGTACGAGCAGTACTTC
.	.	16	TRBV9	TRBJ1-1	CASSVRWNRMNTEAFF	TGTGCCAGCAGCGTAAGGTGGAACAGAATGAACACTGAAGCTTTCTTT
TRBD2	.	18	TRBV7-9	TRBJ2-2	CASSPAGLAGENTGELFF	TGTGCCAGCAGCCCCGCGGGACTAGCGGGGGAGAACACCGGGGAGCTGTTTTTT
.	.	17	TRBV28	TRBJ1-1	CASSYKKNNRNLIEAFF	TGTGCCAGCAGTTACAAAAAAAATAACAGGAACCTAATTGAAGCTTTCTTT
.	.	15	TRBV7-9	TRBJ2-1	CASSWDFNSYNEQFF	TGTGCCAGCAGCTGGGACTTCAACTCCTACAATGAGCAGTTCTTC